Shown below are 19 T cell receptor beta chains from a single sample sequenced in a study of blood T cell repertoires in COVID-19. TCRdb's copy holds only in-frame clones and misses some; the assay was immunoSEQ multiplex PCR. The sample contains 150,000 to 200,000 clones, approximately 88% of which appear only once. Sequenced sample: peripheral blood. The source is a man between 35 and 55 years old with acute or convalescent COVID-19.

This chain uses TRBV2 with TRBJ1-2; D might be TRBD1 (5 bases). The CDR3 spans 12 residues. Germline lookup yields CDR1 SNHLY and CDR2 FYNNEI. Trimming cost V 5 bases and J 3 bases, with 7 bases left between them. In nucleotides, the CDR3 is TGTGCCAGCAGTTGGGGGGACTATGGCTACACCTTC. Translating gives CASSWGDYGYTF.

This clone is a singleton in its sample. The gene calls are TRBV7-9 and TRBJ2-3; 8 bases line up with TRBD2. Losses at the gene ends were 5 bases for V and 6 bases for J; bases not matched to a gene: 16. Germline CDR1 reads SEHNR; CDR2 reads FQNEAQ (reference sequence). This CDR3 comprises 17 residues. The CDR3 DNA follows: TGTGCCAGCAGCCAGGGAATTAGTGCGGGGGGCCGGGATACGCAGTATTTT. As protein: CASSQGISAGGRDTQYF.

The CDR3 DNA reads TGTGCCAGCAGCCAGGGGTTTGACTATGGCTACACCTTC. This translates into CASSQGFDYGYTF. V usage is TRBV6-2 or TRBV6-3 and J usage is TRBJ1-2, with D tentatively TRBD1 (6 bases). The CDR3 is made up of 13 amino acids. Germline CDR1 MNHEY, CDR2 SVGEGT. The germline V and J ends were trimmed by 6 bases and 3 bases, with 11 bases remaining between them.

The chain combines TRBV2 with TRBJ2-3; 10 nucleotides match TRBD2. The V gene end was trimmed by 6 bases and the J gene end by 4 bases; junction bases not matched to a gene: 7. The germline CDR1 and CDR2 sequences are SNHLY and FYNNEI. The CDR3 has 15 amino acids. The CDR3 sequence is CASRSGGARADTQYF. The CDR3 DNA is TGTGCCAGCAGAAGCGGGGGGGCCCGCGCAGATACGCAGTATTTT.

The rearrangement links TRBV2 to TRBJ1-4; no definite D call. V was trimmed by 7 bases and J by 8 bases, leaving 11 bases between them. The CDR3 runs to 12 residues. The germline gives CDR1 SNHLY, CDR2 FYNNEI. The DNA of the CDR3 is TGTGCCAGCATGGCGGCGGAGGAAAAACTGTTTTTT. It specifies CASMAAEEKLFF.

J is TRBJ1-1 and V is TRBV5-1; maybe TRBD1 (6 bases). The CDR3 spans 14 residues. In germline, CDR1 is SGHRS, CDR2 YFSETQ. The germline V and J ends were trimmed by 0 bases and 4 bases, with 10 bases remaining between them. CDR3 DNA sequence: TGCGCCAGCAGCTTGGAATCAGGGGCCACTGAAGCTTTCTTT. Its protein product is CASSLESGATEAFF.

The V call is TRBV27, the J call TRBJ2-1, with 7 positions matching TRBD2. The CDR3 length is 14 residues. Germline CDR1 and CDR2: MNHEY and SMNVEV (reference sequence). After removal of 6 bases from V and 5 bases from J, the junction contained 7 bases not matched to a gene. CDR3 bases: TGTGCCAGCAGGAGGCTAGCGGCAAACAATGAGCAGTTCTTC. Translation gives CASRRLAANNEQFF.

CDR3 sequence (DNA): TGTGCCAGCTCGTACGGGGGGAACTACGAGCAGTACTTC. Its protein product is CASSYGGNYEQYF. The chain carries TRBV18 and TRBJ2-7; 7 bases are a match to TRBD2. This CDR3 has 13 residues. Germline V CDR1 and CDR2: KGHSH, LQKENI. With 6 bases clipped from V and 3 bases from J, the junction kept 5 bases outside the gene matches.

On this clone itself: This sample also contains other DNA sequences that code for the same CDR3. The chain joins TRBV5-1 to TRBJ2-1; D is ambiguous. V lost 1 base and J lost 5, with 7 bases in between. This CDR3 is built from 13 residues. Germline CDR1 and CDR2: SGHRS and YFSETQ. The CDR3: CASSLRRDNEQFF. CDR3 sequence (DNA): TGCGCCAGCAGCTTGAGACGGGACAATGAGCAGTTCTTC.

The rearrangement uses TRBV5-1 and TRBJ2-4; D remains ambiguous. Trimming shortened V by 0 bases and J by 0 bases, and 7 bases separated the two germline ends. CDR1 is SGHRS and CDR2 is YFSETQ in the germline V gene. This CDR3 has 15 residues. DNA for the CDR3: TGCGCCAGCAGCTTGGCCTCGGTAGCCAAAAACATTCAGTACTTC. Its protein is CASSLASVAKNIQYF.

This sequence joins TRBV5-4 and TRBJ2-6, with TRBD1 as a possible D gene (5 bases). Germline V gene sequence: CDR1 SGHNT, CDR2 YYREEE (reference sequence). The length of the CDR3 is 16 residues. Deletions cut 4 bases from V and 2 bases from J, with 13 bases between. The CDR3 sequence: CASSIQGPPGANVLTF. Written as DNA, the CDR3 is TGTGCCAGCAGCATCCAGGGCCCCCCTGGGGCCAACGTCCTGACTTTC.

The chain combines TRBV7-6 with TRBJ2-7, with unresolved D. V was shortened by 0 bases and J by 4 bases, with 7 bases between the two germline ends. Germline-derived CDR1 and CDR2 are SGHVS and FNYEAQ. The CDR3 length is 13 residues. CDR3 loop: CASSLASFYEQYF. The CDR3 DNA is TGTGCCAGCAGCTTAGCCTCCTTTTACGAGCAGTACTTC.

This rearrangement joins TRBV5-1 to TRBJ2-5; 8 bases agree with TRBD1. The CDR3 sequence is 15 residues long. J was trimmed by 6 bases and V by 3 bases; bases with no gene match: 10. CDR1 is SGHRS and CDR2 is YFSETQ in the germline V gene. CDR3 protein: CASSSPTGGLKTQYF. CDR3 in DNA: TGCGCCAGCAGCTCCCCAACAGGGGGATTGAAGACCCAGTACTTC.

The chain couples TRBV7-9 to TRBJ2-2, with a possible D match to TRBD1 (5 bases). Trimming took off 2 bases at V and 6 bases at J, with 10 bases between the two ends. Germline CDR1 SEHNR, CDR2 FQNEAQ (reference sequence). The CDR3 is 14 amino acids. The DNA for the CDR3 is TGTGCCAGCAGCTTACAGGGCTCCTCCGGGGAGCTGTTTTTT. Translation gives CASSLQGSSGELFF.

CDR3 region: CASSYQTANTGELFF. The DNA for the CDR3 is TGTGCCAGCAGTTACCAGACAGCGAACACCGGGGAGCTGTTTTTT. This rearrangement joins TRBV6-5 to TRBJ2-2, with D perhaps matching TRBD1 (5 bases). Looked up from germline, CDR1 is MNHEY and CDR2 is SVGAGI. The length of the CDR3 is 15 residues. Between the trimmed V and J ends, which lost 2 bases and 0 bases, there was a span of 7 bases.

This clone was observed a few times. The chain employs TRBV2 and TRBJ1-6; a weak D match, TRBD1 (5 bases). The CDR3 runs to 14 residues. Deletions cut 5 bases from V and 8 bases from J, with 13 bases between. Germline CDR1 and CDR2: SNHLY and FYNNEI. CDR3 region: CASSFRSRDSPLHF. In DNA, the CDR3 is TGTGCCAGCAGTTTTAGGAGCAGGGATTCACCCCTCCACTTT.

As DNA, the CDR3 is TGCGCCAGCAGCTTGCAGGGGAGGGAAGAAAAACTGTTTTTT. Translated, it gives CASSLQGREEKLFF. The chain combines TRBV5-1 with TRBJ1-4; D possibly corresponds to TRBD1 (6 bases). The V and J ends lost 1 base and 8 bases respectively, with 12 bases between them. CDR3 length: 14 amino acids. Per the germline V gene, CDR1 is SGHRS and CDR2 is YFSETQ.

The gene calls are TRBV11-2 and TRBJ2-3; D is uncertain. Germline CDR1 SGHAT, CDR2 FQNNGV. The length of the CDR3 is 15 residues. V was trimmed by 3 bases and J by 4 bases, leaving 14 bases between them. CDR3 amino acids: CASSFARRSADTQYF. The CDR3 nucleotides read TGTGCCAGCAGCTTTGCGAGACGGAGTGCAGATACGCAGTATTTT.

This chain joins TRBV13 and TRBJ1-6; D unresolved. The CDR3 consists of 13 residues. The V gene lost 3 bases and the J gene lost 6 bases, with 6 bases spanning the gap. The germline gives CDR1 PRHDT, CDR2 FYEKMQ (reference sequence). CDR3: CASSLSVNSPLHF. The DNA for the CDR3 is TGTGCCAGCAGCTTGTCCGTTAATTCACCCCTCCACTTT.